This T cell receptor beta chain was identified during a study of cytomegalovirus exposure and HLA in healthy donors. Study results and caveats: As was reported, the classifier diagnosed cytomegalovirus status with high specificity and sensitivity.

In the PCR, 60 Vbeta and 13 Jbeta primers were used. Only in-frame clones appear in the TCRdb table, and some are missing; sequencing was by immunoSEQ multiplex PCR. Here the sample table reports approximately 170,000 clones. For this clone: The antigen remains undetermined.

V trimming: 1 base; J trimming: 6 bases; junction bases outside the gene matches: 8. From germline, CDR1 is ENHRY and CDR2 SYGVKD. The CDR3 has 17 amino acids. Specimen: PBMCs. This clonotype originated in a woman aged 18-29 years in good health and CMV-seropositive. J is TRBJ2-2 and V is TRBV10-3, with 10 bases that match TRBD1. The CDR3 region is CAISELKAGQGPGELFF. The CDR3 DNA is TGTGCCATCAGTGAGTTGAAGGCGGGACAGGGGCCCGGGGAGCTGTTTTTT.